This TCR beta chain derives from a study of technical replicates of blood from several donors. This CDR3 region has 14 residues. Germline CDR1 and CDR2: MGHRA and YSYEKL. Trimming left V 1 base short and J 5 bases short, with 11 bases between. Concerning this clone: This same CDR3 is encoded by further DNA sequences in the sample.

TCRdb's copy holds only in-frame clones and misses some; the assay was immunoSEQ multiplex PCR. The data contain more than 65,000 clones, around 96% of them singletons. Sequencing was carried out using T cells isolated from PBMCs. The clonotype was recovered from a human donor in good health. The chain employs TRBV4-1 and TRBJ1-1, with a tentative D call TRBD1 (5 bases). CDR3 nucleotides: TGCGCCAGCAGCCAAGTCCAGGGAAGGACTGAAGCTTTCTTT. Translating gives CASSQVQGRTEAFF.